This entry concerns a single TCR beta chain. Its antigen is not identified. CDR3 size: 15 residues. V dropped 6 bases and J dropped 1 base, with 15 bases sitting between them. Germline values: CDR1 LNHDA, CDR2 SQIVND (reference sequence). The method was immunoSEQ multiplex PCR; TCRdb's version includes in-frame clones alone and lacks a portion of them. There are 75,000 to 95,000 clones in the sample; about 87% occur only once, and roughly 15% lies in the top ten. This sample is part of a study of T cells in localized non-small cell lung cancer. The study, taken as a whole, reports: Among the tissues sampled, uninvolved adjacent lung had the highest T cell clonality, above tumor. Adjacent lung held a median roughly 60 of the top 100 tumor clones.

V usage is TRBV19 and J usage is TRBJ1-1; a weak D match, TRBD1 (6 bases). The receptor's source is a man between 40 and 70 years old with stage I squamous cell lung carcinoma. This specimen was peripheral blood, taken before any cancer treatment. CDR3 residues: CASRITGTSNTEAFF. Written as DNA, the CDR3 is TGTGCCAGTAGGATTACAGGGACTTCGAACACTGAAGCTTTCTTT.